The entry below gives a single T cell receptor (beta chain) sequence along with its context. This specimen belongs to a study of blood T cell repertoires in COVID-19. For the study at large: Donors in the United States, Italy and Spain gave samples during acute or convalescent COVID-19. From T cells, B-cell-depleted T cells, or PBMCs came the material, which was cDNA or gDNA.

Assay: immunoSEQ multiplex PCR; the TCRdb copy retains only in-frame clones and omits some. The top ten hold 5.7% of the sample, which has approximately 100,000 clones, over 80% seen once. The V segment lost 6 bases and the J segment 10 bases; nucleotides outside the gene matches: 5. The CDR3 spans 11 residues. In germline, CDR1 is LNHDA, CDR2 SQIVND (reference sequence). This rearrangement joins TRBV19 to TRBJ1-1; 7 bases fit TRBD1. The material sequenced was peripheral blood. The source is a man aged 45-60 years with active COVID-19. The CDR3 here is CASSTGARAFF. Written as DNA, the CDR3 is TGTGCCAGTAGCACAGGGGCTCGAGCTTTCTTT.